The source of this T cell receptor beta chain is a study of T cell responses to AZD1222 COVID-19 vaccine. Whole-study findings and limits: After the peak T cell response, and only then, were repertoires sampled. Reportedly, nearly half the spike-specific TCRs target unmutated variant regions. Baseline seropositivity occurred in only six AZD1222 recipients.

Turning to this clone: Its antigen remains unknown.

Using immunoSEQ multiplex PCR, the repertoire was profiled, and TCRdb retains in-frame clones only, with some absent. In the table there are 100,000 or so clones, about 82% of which are singletons. V shed 1 base and J shed 2 bases, with 15 bases lying between them. Germline-derived CDR1 and CDR2 are SGHAT and FQNNGV. This CDR3 comprises 16 residues. The chain joins TRBV11-2 to TRBJ2-7, with unresolved D. The specimen comprised peripheral blood, sampled 28 days after the second AZD1222 dose. The clonotype was recovered from an adult who received the AZD1222 COVID-19 vaccine. The CDR3 DNA is TGTGCCAGCAGCTTAGCCCCTGACATGGACGCCTACGAGCAGTACTTC. Translating gives CASSLAPDMDAYEQYF. Variable domain in full (rest from reference TRBV11-2 and TRBJ2-7): EAGVAQSPRYKIIEKRQSVAFWCNPISGHATLYWYQQILGQGPKLLIQFQNNGVVDDSQLPKDRFSAERLKGVDSTLKIQPAKLEDSAVYLCASSLAPDMDAYEQYFGPGTRLTVT.